This is a list of T cell receptor beta chains from one sample in a study of metastatic and nonmetastatic thyroid tumors. MiXCR was used by TCRdb to re-call the PCR reads. The repertoire holds about 93,000 clones, with roughly an eighth as singletons. The specimen sequenced was blood. The source of these receptors is a female donor with papillary thyroid cancer or a benign thyroid nodule (not recorded which). Some clones in this sample may be carry-over from other donors' samples. CDR3s include the opening cysteine and the closing phenylalanine or tryptophan. D genes are given only for firm matches. Not all rows give a size; the values are once, few, many and, for expanded clones, a class.

J | D | V | size | CDR3 | DNA
TRBJ2-3 | NA | TRBV30 | many | CAWSVPGERDTQYF | TGTGCCTGGAGTGTTCCCGGGGAGCGGGATACGCAGTATTTT
TRBJ2-2 | NA | TRBV11-1 | many | CASRSSERPETGELFF | TGTGCCAGCAGATCTTCAGAGCGGCCGGAAACCGGGGAGCTGTTTTTT
TRBJ1-5 | NA | TRBV6-1 | many | CASSEGDVVGQPQHF | TGTGCCAGCAGTGAAGGTGACGTGGTCGGTCAGCCCCAGCATTTT
TRBJ2-7 | NA | TRBV9 | many | CASSVQGSSRSEQYF | TGTGCCAGCAGCGTCCAAGGATCTTCAAGATCCGAGCAGTACTTC
TRBJ1-1 | NA | TRBV6-2/TRBV6-3 | many | CASTEMPDTEAFF | TGTGCCAGCACCGAAATGCCCGATACTGAAGCTTTCTTT
TRBJ2-5 | NA | TRBV9 | NA | CASSVEDGETQYF | TGTGCCAGCAGCGTAGAAGATGGAGAGACCCAGTACTTC
TRBJ2-6 | NA | TRBV12-3/TRBV12-4 | many | CASRTPEGANVLTF | TGTGCCAGCAGGACCCCCGAGGGGGCCAACGTCCTGACTTTC
TRBJ1-6 | TRBD1 | TRBV20-1 | NA | CSAIAQYSGGSNSPLHF | TGCAGTGCTATCGCCCAGTACTCAGGGGGCAGTAATTCACCCCTCCACTTT
TRBJ2-7 | TRBD2 | TRBV28 | many | CASRGGETLREQYF | TGTGCCAGCAGGGGGGGGGAGACCTTAAGGGAGCAGTACTTC
TRBJ2-1 | TRBD2 | TRBV18 | many | CASSSSGRAHEQFF | TGTGCCAGCTCAAGTAGCGGGAGGGCCCATGAGCAGTTCTTC
TRBJ1-1 | NA | TRBV19 | many | CASGKGEGLSEAFF | TGTGCCAGTGGGAAAGGGGAAGGTCTCAGTGAAGCTTTCTTT
TRBJ2-1 | TRBD2 | TRBV18 | many | CASSPRDGRDVEGF | TGTGCCAGCTCACCCCGGGACGGGAGGGACGTCGAGGGGTTC
TRBJ2-1 | NA | TRBV7-6 | many | CASSPGPNEQFF | TGTGCCAGCAGCCCCGGGCCCAATGAGCAGTTCTTC
TRBJ2-1 | TRBD2 | TRBV30 | many | CATNRASGTNYNEQFF | TGTGCCACTAATCGGGCTAGCGGGACGAACTACAATGAGCAGTTCTTC
TRBJ2-3 | NA | TRBV15 | many | CATSLRDTQYF | TGTGCCACCAGCTTGAGGGATACGCAGTATTTT
TRBJ2-1 | TRBD2 | TRBV7-2 | many | CASSLVGSGSVEQFF | TGTGCCAGCAGCTTAGTTGGTAGCGGGAGTGTTGAGCAGTTCTTC
TRBJ2-2 | NA | TRBV9 | many | CASASSGELFF | TGTGCCAGTGCCTCCTCCGGGGAGCTGTTTTTT
TRBJ2-1 | TRBD2 | TRBV15 | many | CATSRVLAGANEQFF | TGTGCCACCAGCAGGGTTCTAGCGGGGGCTAATGAGCAGTTCTTC
TRBJ2-1 | NA | TRBV3-1 | many | CASSQALTAPRNEQFF | TGTGCCAGCAGCCAAGCTCTCACAGCGCCCCGCAATGAGCAGTTCTTC
TRBJ1-1 | TRBD1 | TRBV15 | many | CATSRDLQGASNTEAFF | TGTGCCACCAGCAGAGATCTACAGGGGGCTTCGAACACTGAAGCTTTCTTT
TRBJ2-7 | TRBD1 | TRBV7-2 | many | CASSSGTGPYEQYF | TGTGCCAGCAGCTCCGGGACAGGCCCTTACGAGCAGTACTTC
TRBJ2-1 | NA | TRBV19 | many | CASSGGPNEQFF | TGTGCCAGTAGTGGGGGTCCCAATGAGCAGTTCTTC
TRBJ2-7 | NA | TRBV9 | many | CASSVGDIASSYEQYF | TGTGCCAGCAGCGTAGGAGACATAGCATCGTCCTACGAGCAGTACTTC
TRBJ2-2 | TRBD1 | TRBV5-1 | many | CASSLGQGAGELFF | TGCGCCAGCAGCTTGGGACAGGGTGCCGGGGAGCTGTTTTTT
TRBJ2-1 | TRBD2 | TRBV11-2 | many | CASSLDLTGTRAHEQFF | TGTGCCAGCAGCTTAGACCTCACCGGGACTAGAGCTCATGAGCAGTTCTTC
TRBJ2-1 | TRBD2 | TRBV6-1 | many | CASSPIRTSGGEEFF | TGTGCCAGCAGTCCAATCAGGACTAGCGGGGGGGAGGAGTTCTTC
TRBJ2-3 | TRBD2 | TRBV4-1 | many | CASSQDRSGSQDTQYF | TGCGCCAGCAGCCAAGATAGGAGCGGGAGTCAGGATACGCAGTATTTT
TRBJ1-5 | NA | TRBV18 | many | CASSSDSSNQPQHF | TGTGCCAGCTCGTCGGACAGTTCCAATCAGCCCCAGCATTTT
TRBJ2-5 | TRBD1 | TRBV27 | many | CASSRGQAWETQYF | TGTGCCAGCAGTAGGGGGCAGGCCTGGGAGACCCAGTACTTC
TRBJ1-5 | NA | TRBV6-1 | many | CASKGWGSNQPQHF | TGTGCCAGCAAGGGCTGGGGTAGCAATCAGCCCCAGCATTTT
TRBJ2-1 | NA | TRBV7-2 | many | CASSLGRAYNEQFF | TGTGCCAGCAGCTTAGGTCGTGCGTACAATGAGCAGTTCTTC
TRBJ2-5 | TRBD2 | TRBV9 | NA | CASSSPTVTSGQETQYF | TGTGCCAGCAGCTCCCCTACCGTGACTAGCGGTCAAGAGACCCAGTACTTC
TRBJ2-3 | NA | TRBV28 | many | CASSFPKDSQYF | TGTGCCAGCAGTTTCCCTAAGGACTCCCAGTATTTT
TRBJ2-2 | TRBD2 | TRBV9 | many | CASSVDGRANTGELFF | TGTGCCAGCAGCGTAGACGGGAGGGCCAACACCGGGGAGCTGTTTTTT
TRBJ1-2 | NA | TRBV30 | many | CAWSVSGGSAYTF | TGTGCCTGGAGTGTATCGGGGGGTAGTGCCTACACCTTC
TRBJ2-6 | NA | TRBV4-3 | many | CASSQETRLDGANVLTF | TGCGCCAGCAGCCAAGAAACGAGACTGGATGGGGCCAACGTCCTGACTTTC
TRBJ2-7 | NA | TRBV28 | many | CASSLTGPLGEQYF | TGTGCCAGCAGTTTAACGGGTCCCCTCGGCGAGCAGTACTTC
TRBJ2-5 | TRBD1 | TRBV5-1 | many | CASSFYGVGGKDETQYF | TGCGCCAGCAGCTTTTACGGAGTAGGGGGCAAAGATGAGACCCAGTACTTC
TRBJ1-6 | TRBD1 | TRBV6-2/TRBV6-3 | NA | CASIRPQGGSSSPLHF | TGTGCCAGCATCCGCCCACAGGGGGGTTCAAGTTCACCCCTCCACTTT
TRBJ2-3 | NA | TRBV20-1 | once | CSAQARDRGTDTQYF | TGCAGTGCGCAAGCCCGGGATAGGGGAACAGATACGCAGTATTTT
TRBJ2-1 | TRBD2 | TRBV7-6 | many | CASSQGLAGVGEQFF | TGTGCCAGCAGCCAGGGACTAGCGGGAGTAGGTGAGCAGTTCTTC
TRBJ2-7 | TRBD2 | TRBV20-1 | many | CSARDSGTPEQYF | TGCAGTGCTAGAGATAGCGGGACTCCCGAGCAGTACTTC
TRBJ2-5 | TRBD1 | TRBV11-2 | many | CASRRQGRETQYF | TGTGCCAGCAGGAGACAGGGCCGAGAGACCCAGTACTTC
TRBJ2-7 | TRBD2 | TRBV20-1 | many | CSALDRAGLAGAEQYF | TGCAGTGCCCTGGACAGGGCGGGACTAGCGGGAGCGGAGCAGTACTTC
TRBJ2-1 | NA | TRBV7-9 | many | CASSDQAPSYNEQFF | TGTGCCAGCAGCGATCAAGCGCCTAGCTACAATGAGCAGTTCTTC
TRBJ2-7 | NA | TRBV28 | many | CASSFLSDYEQYF | TGTGCCAGCAGTTTTTTATCCGATTACGAGCAGTACTTC
TRBJ1-1 | TRBD1 | TRBV6-6 | many | CASHSGQGVGNQKNTEAFF | TGTGCCAGCCATTCGGGACAGGGGGTTGGTAACCAGAAGAACACTGAAGCTTTCTTT
TRBJ2-7 | NA | TRBV5-1 | many | CASSLKSGYEQYF | TGCGCCAGCAGCTTAAAGTCGGGATACGAGCAGTACTTC
TRBJ1-2 | NA | TRBV6-6 | many | CASSYSTAYGYTF | TGTGCCAGCAGTTACTCTACAGCCTATGGCTACACCTTC
TRBJ1-5 | NA | TRBV6-1 | many | CASSRRTDSNQPQHF | TGTGCCAGCAGTAGGAGGACAGACAGCAATCAGCCCCAGCATTTT
TRBJ1-1 | NA | TRBV4-3 | many | CASSQPGVTEAFF | TGCGCCAGCAGCCAACCAGGGGTTACTGAAGCTTTCTTT
TRBJ2-1 | TRBD2 | TRBV28 | many | CASEGRSGITFYNEQFF | TGTGCCAGCGAAGGGCGGAGCGGGATAACTTTCTACAATGAGCAGTTCTTC
TRBJ1-3 | NA | TRBV20-1 | many | CSAREGLLGNTIYF | TGCAGTGCTAGAGAGGGGCTGCTTGGAAACACCATATATTTT
TRBJ2-3 | TRBD1 | TRBV3-1 | once | CASSHRDRVADTQYF | TGTGCCAGCAGCCACAGGGACAGGGTCGCAGATACGCAGTATTTT
TRBJ2-3 | TRBD1 | TRBV9 | many | CASSDGTGGTNTQYF | TGTGCCAGCAGCGATGGGACAGGGGGCACGAATACGCAGTATTTT